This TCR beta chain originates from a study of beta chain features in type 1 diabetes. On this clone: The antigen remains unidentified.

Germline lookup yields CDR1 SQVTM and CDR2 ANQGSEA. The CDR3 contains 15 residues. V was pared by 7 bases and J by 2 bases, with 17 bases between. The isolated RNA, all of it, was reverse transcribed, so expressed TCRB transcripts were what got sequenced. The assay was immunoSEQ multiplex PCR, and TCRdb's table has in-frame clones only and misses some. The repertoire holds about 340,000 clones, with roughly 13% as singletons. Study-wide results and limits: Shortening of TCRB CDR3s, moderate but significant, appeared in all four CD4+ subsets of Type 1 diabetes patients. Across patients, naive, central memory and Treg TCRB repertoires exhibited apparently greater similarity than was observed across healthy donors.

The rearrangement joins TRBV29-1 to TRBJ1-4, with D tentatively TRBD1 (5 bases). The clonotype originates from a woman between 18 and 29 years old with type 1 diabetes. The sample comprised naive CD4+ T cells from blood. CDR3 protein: CSAQERGGTNEKLFF. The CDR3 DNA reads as TGCAGCGCCCAGGAACGGGGGGGTACTAATGAAAAACTGTTTTTT.